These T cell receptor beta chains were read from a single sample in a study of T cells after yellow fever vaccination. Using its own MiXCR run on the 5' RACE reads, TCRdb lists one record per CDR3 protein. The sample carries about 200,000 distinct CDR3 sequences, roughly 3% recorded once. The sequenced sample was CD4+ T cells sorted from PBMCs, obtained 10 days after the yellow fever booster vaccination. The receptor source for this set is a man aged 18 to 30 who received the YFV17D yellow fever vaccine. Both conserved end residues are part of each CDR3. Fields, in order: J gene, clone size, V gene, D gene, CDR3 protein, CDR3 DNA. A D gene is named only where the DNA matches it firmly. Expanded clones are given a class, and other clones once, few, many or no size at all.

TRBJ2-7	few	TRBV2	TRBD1	CASSSWTGSYEQYF	TGTGCCAGCAGTTCCTGGACAGGCTCCTACGAGCAGTACTTC
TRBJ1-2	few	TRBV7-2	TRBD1	CASSLQGALGGYTF	TGTGCCAGCAGCTTACAGGGGGCGCTGGGAGGCTACACCTTC
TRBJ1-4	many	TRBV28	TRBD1	CATLRQGNEKLFF	TGTGCCACCCTAAGACAGGGTAACGAAAAACTGTTTTTT
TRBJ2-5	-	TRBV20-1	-	CSASPRGSTQYF	TGCAGTGCTAGCCCCCGGGGGTCGACCCAGTACTTC
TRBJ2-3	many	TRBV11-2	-	CASSLVRGASDTQYF	TGTGCCAGCAGCTTAGTCCGGGGGGCGTCAGATACGCAGTATTTT
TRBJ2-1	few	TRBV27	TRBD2	CASCPGLPYNEQFF	TGTGCCAGCTGCCCGGGACTACCCTACAATGAGCAGTTCTTC
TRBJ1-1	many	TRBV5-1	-	CASRGQGRFSTEAFF	TGCGCCAGCAGAGGGCAGGGGCGTTTTAGCACTGAAGCTTTCTTT
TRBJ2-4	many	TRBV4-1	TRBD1	CASSPDRDRGDIQYF	TGCGCCAGCAGCCCAGATCGGGACAGGGGGGACATTCAGTACTTC
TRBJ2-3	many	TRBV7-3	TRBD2	CASSLKGSGGPTDTQYF	TGTGCCAGCAGCTTAAAGGGTAGCGGGGGGCCCACAGATACGCAGTATTTT
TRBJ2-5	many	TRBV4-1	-	CASSQEFLPPQYF	TGCGCCAGCAGCCAAGAATTCCTACCACCCCAGTACTTC
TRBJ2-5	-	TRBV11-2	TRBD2	CASSLVGLASGGKETQYF	TGTGCCAGCAGCTTAGTGGGACTTGCTTCGGGGGGGAAAGAGACCCAGTACTTC
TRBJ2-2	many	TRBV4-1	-	CASSQFPGPQPGELFF	TGCGCCAGCAGCCAGTTCCCGGGGCCGCAACCCGGGGAGCTGTTTTTT
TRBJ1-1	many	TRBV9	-	CASSSDRDTEAFF	TGTGCCAGCAGTTCCGACAGAGACACTGAAGCTTTCTTT
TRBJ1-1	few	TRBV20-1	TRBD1	CSGDRVTEAFF	TGCAGTGGGGACAGGGTTACTGAAGCTTTCTTT
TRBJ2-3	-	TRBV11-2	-	CASSSGQPTDTQYF	TGTGCCAGCAGCTCTGGACAGCCGACAGATACGCAGTATTTT
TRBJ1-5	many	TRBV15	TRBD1	CATSRGDRAQPQHF	TGTGCCACCAGCAGGGGGGACAGGGCCCAGCCCCAGCATTTT
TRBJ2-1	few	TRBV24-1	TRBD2	CATSGRGGARWNEQFF	TGTGCCACCAGTGGTCGCGGGGGGGCCAGGTGGAATGAGCAGTTCTTC
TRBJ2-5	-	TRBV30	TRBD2	CAWTPKRGGGGQETQYF	TGTGCCTGGACCCCCAAAAGGGGCGGGGGGGGACAAGAGACCCAGTACTTC
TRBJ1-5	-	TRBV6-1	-	CASAGPMWGVKPQHF	TGTGCCAGCGCGGGTCCCATGTGGGGAGTAAAGCCCCAGCATTTT
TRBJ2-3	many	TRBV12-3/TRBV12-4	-	CASTTGSTDTQYF	TGTGCCAGCACTACTGGGAGCACAGATACGCAGTATTTT
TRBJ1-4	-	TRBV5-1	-	CASSKGSNEKLFF	TGCGCCAGCAGTAAGGGGTCTAATGAAAAACTGTTTTTT
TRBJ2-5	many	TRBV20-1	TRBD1	CSASRDSQETQYF	TGCAGTGCTTCTCGGGACAGCCAAGAGACCCAGTACTTC
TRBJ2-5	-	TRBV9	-	CASGLEGETQYF	TGTGCCAGCGGACTTGAGGGGGAGACCCAGTACTTC
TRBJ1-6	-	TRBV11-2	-	CASSSIRDNSPLHF	TGTGCCAGCAGCTCCATAAGGGATAATTCACCCCTCCACTTT
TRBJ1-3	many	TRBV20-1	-	CSARDRTGSGNTIYF	TGCAGTGCTAGAGATCGAACAGGCTCTGGAAACACCATATATTTT
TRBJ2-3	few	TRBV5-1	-	CASSLVTGSTDTQYF	TGCGCCAGCAGCTTGGTAACCGGATCGACAGATACGCAGTATTTT
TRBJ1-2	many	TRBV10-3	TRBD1	CAISAYIRGGNYGYTF	TGTGCCATCAGCGCCTATATCAGGGGGGGAAACTATGGCTACACCTTC
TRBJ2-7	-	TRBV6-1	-	CASSDGQTYEQYF	TGTGCCAGCAGTGATGGACAGACCTACGAGCAGTACTTC
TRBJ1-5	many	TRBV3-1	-	CASSQGLQDQPQHF	TGTGCCAGCAGCCAGGGCCTTCAGGACCAGCCCCAGCATTTT
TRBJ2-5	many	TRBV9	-	CASSVYSGTNQETQYF	TGTGCCAGCAGCGTATACTCCGGGACCAACCAAGAGACCCAGTACTTC
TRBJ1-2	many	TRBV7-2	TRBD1	CASSRQGYGYTF	TGTGCCAGCAGCCGACAGGGTTATGGCTACACCTTC
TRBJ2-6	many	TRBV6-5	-	CASTYARQGLLSGANVLTF	TGTGCCAGCACCTACGCTCGTCAGGGCCTTCTCTCTGGGGCCAACGTCCTGACTTTC